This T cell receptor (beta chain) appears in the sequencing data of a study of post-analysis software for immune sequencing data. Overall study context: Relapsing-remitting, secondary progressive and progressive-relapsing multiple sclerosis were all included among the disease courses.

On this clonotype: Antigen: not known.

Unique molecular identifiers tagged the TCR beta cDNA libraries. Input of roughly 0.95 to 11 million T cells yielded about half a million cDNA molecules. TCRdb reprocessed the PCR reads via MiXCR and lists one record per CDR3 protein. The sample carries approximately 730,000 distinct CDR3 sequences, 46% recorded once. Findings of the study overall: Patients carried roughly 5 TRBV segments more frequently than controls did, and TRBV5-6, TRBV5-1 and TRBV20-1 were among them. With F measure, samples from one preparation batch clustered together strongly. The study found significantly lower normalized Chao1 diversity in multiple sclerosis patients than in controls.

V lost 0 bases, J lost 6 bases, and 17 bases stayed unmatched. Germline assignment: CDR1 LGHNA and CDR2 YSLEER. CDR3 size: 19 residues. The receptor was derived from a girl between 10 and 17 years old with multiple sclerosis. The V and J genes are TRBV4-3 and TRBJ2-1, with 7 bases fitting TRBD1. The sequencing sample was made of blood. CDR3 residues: CASSQDHPMNPRDSNEQFF. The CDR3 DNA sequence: TGCGCCAGCAGCCAAGATCATCCGATGAATCCCCGGGACAGCAATGAGCAGTTCTTC.